The next 16 T cell receptor beta chains were all read from a single sample in a study of vaccination and CD4 T cells after COVID-19. For these receptors, no antigen is known. Regarding treatment: approximately nine-day PBMC culture with coronavirus spike peptide pools or control peptides (ViraFEST assay). Researchers used the Oncomine TCR Beta short-read assay to sequence DNA from cultured CD4+ T cells. TCRdb recomputed calls from the PCR reads with MiXCR, one row per CDR3 protein. Found here are more than 15,000 distinct CDR3 sequences, over 30% of them singletons; the top ten hold roughly 8.9%. The sequenced sample was CD4+ T cells from blood, cultured in vitro. All receptors come from a human donor who had recovered from COVID-19.

This clonotype was picked up a small number of times. J is TRBJ1-3 and V is TRBV7-9; no clear D gene. Trimming left V 6 bases short and J 0 bases short, with 9 bases between. The CDR3 has 14 residues. Germline V lookup: CDR1 SEHNR, CDR2 FQNEAQ (reference sequence). CDR3 amino acids: CASRDTVSGNTIYF. CDR3 nucleotide sequence: TGTGCCAGCAGAGACACCGTCTCTGGAAACACCATATATTTT.

The rearrangement joins TRBV5-8 to TRBJ2-4, with D perhaps matching TRBD1 or TRBD2 (6 bases each). The CDR3 sequence is 17 residues long. V lost 4 bases to trimming and J lost 9 bases, with 26 bases between them. CDR1 is SGHTS and CDR2 is YDEGEE in the germline V gene. In DNA form, the CDR3 reads TGTGCCAGCAGCAACGCGGGACATGCGGGCCGCGTGGTCATTCAGTACTTC. It codes for CASSNAGHAGRVVIQYF.

This clonotype was observed a few times. The rearrangement uses TRBV7-3 and TRBJ2-3, with D maybe TRBD2 (6 bases). The CDR3 consists of 16 residues. Germline CDR1 SGHTA, CDR2 FQGTGA. With 5 bases removed from V and 0 bases from J, the gap between germline ends came to 15 bases. CDR3 nucleotide sequence: TGTGCCAGCAGCCCAAGAGGAGCGGGTAGCACAGATACGCAGTATTTT. Protein product: CASSPRGAGSTDTQYF. The full variable domain, rest sourced from reference TRBV7-3 and TRBJ2-3, is GAGVSQTPSNKVTEKGKYVELRCDPISGHTALYWYRQSLGQGPEFLIYFQGTGAADDSGLPNDRFFAVRPEGSVSTLKIQRTERGDSAVYLCASSPRGAGSTDTQYFGPGTRLTVL.

The J gene is TRBJ2-2, the V gene TRBV6-1; 15 nucleotides line up with TRBD2. Looked up from germline, CDR1 is MNHNS and CDR2 is SASEGT. The CDR3 contains 15 residues. J gave up 7 bases and V 5 bases, and 2 bases lay outside the gene matches. The CDR3 region is CASSKGLAGGGELFF. CDR3 in DNA: TGTGCCAGCAGTAAGGGACTAGCGGGAGGCGGGGAGCTGTTTTTT.

This clonotype has only a few counts. Mismatch with germline at one junction end may stem from a read error. The chain uses TRBV20-1 and TRBJ1-6, with a weak D call TRBD1 (5 bases). The CDR3 spans 13 residues. Germline V gene sequence: CDR1 DFQATT, CDR2 SNEGSKA (reference sequence). The CDR3 loop is CSARDSADSPLHF. The CDR3 DNA is TGCAGTGCCAGAGACAGCGCAGATTCACCCCTCCACTTT.

This sequence joins TRBV3-1 and TRBJ1-1; 7 bases map to TRBD1. V shed 2 bases, J shed 7 bases, and the junction held 4 bases outside the gene matches. CDR1 LGHDT and CDR2 YNNKEL come from the germline V gene (reference sequence). This CDR3 has 13 residues. CDR3 loop: CASSQMGDSEAFF. The CDR3 DNA is TGTGCCAGCAGCCAAATGGGGGACAGTGAAGCTTTCTTT. Complete variable domain (other parts from reference TRBV3-1 and TRBJ1-1): DTAVSQTPKYLVTQMGNDKSIKCEQNLGHDTMYWYKQDSKKFLKIMFSYNNKELIINETVPNRFSPKSPDKAHLNLHINSLELGDSAVYFCASSQMGDSEAFFGQGTRLTVV.

The table lists this clonotype with a few counts. This rearrangement joins TRBV20-1 to TRBJ2-7, with TRBD2 matching 12 bases. CDR1 and CDR2 (germline): DFQATT, SNEGSKA (reference sequence). J gave up 5 bases and V 4 bases, and 12 bases lay outside the gene matches. The CDR3 consists of 16 residues. The CDR3 sequence: CSAKNIGTSGFNEQYF. In DNA form, the CDR3 reads TGCAGTGCTAAAAATATCGGGACTAGCGGGTTCAACGAGCAGTACTTC.

The chain employs TRBV7-9 and TRBJ1-5; the D is unclear. The CDR3 sequence is 12 residues long. Per the germline V gene, CDR1 is SEHNR and CDR2 is FQNEAQ (reference sequence). Trimming left V 3 bases short and J 5 bases short, with 5 bases between. CDR3: CASSFRDQPQHF. The CDR3 region has the DNA TGTGCCAGCAGCTTTCGGGATCAGCCCCAGCATTTT. Together with reference TRBV7-9 and TRBJ1-5, the CDR3 gives the full variable domain: DTGVSQNPRHKITKRGQNVTFRCDPISEHNRLYWYRQTLGQGPEFLTYFQNEAQLEKSRLLSDRFSAERPKGSFSTLEIQRTEQGDSAMYLCASSFRDQPQHFGDGTRLSIL.

This clonotype showed up just a few times. This chain connects TRBV6-1 to TRBJ2-2, with no clear D. Germline V gene data show CDR1 as MNHNS and CDR2 as SASEGT. This CDR3 is 14 amino acids long. Trimming left V 7 bases short and J 7 bases short, with 16 bases between. The chain's CDR3 is CASIETPSVGELFF. The CDR3 DNA follows: TGTGCCAGCATTGAGACACCCTCGGTCGGGGAGCTGTTTTTT.

The genes are TRBV6-2 or TRBV6-3 and TRBJ2-6; D ambiguous. V lost 4 bases and J 0 bases, leaving 7 bases between the germline ends. CDR1 and CDR2 (germline): MNHEY, SVGEGT. The CDR3 consists of 15 residues. The chain's CDR3 is CASSFYFSGANVLTF. CDR3 DNA: TGTGCCAGCAGTTTCTACTTCTCTGGGGCCAACGTCCTGACTTTC.

This chain links TRBV10-3 with TRBJ1-2, with TRBD1 as a possible D gene (6 bases). CDR3 length: 15 residues. Germline CDR1 ENHRY, CDR2 SYGVKD. Trimming stripped 5 bases from V and 8 bases from J, with 21 bases between. CDR3 residues: CAISPRGAAVEGYTF. In nucleotides, the CDR3 is TGTGCCATCAGTCCACGGGGGGCGGCGGTTGAAGGCTACACCTTC.

The J gene is TRBJ1-1, the V gene TRBV27; no reliable D call. This CDR3 is 11 amino acids long. V was trimmed by 6 bases and J by 5 bases, leaving 7 bases between them. CDR1 and CDR2 (germline): MNHEY, SMNVEV (reference sequence). The CDR3 DNA sequence: TGTGCCAGCAGGCTTCGAACTGAAGCTTTCTTT. Translation: CASRLRTEAFF.

This clonotype has just a few counts. This chain connects TRBV7-2 to TRBJ2-7; TRBD2 agrees at 8 bases. With V trimmed by 1 base and J by 3 bases, 5 bases remained unmatched. The CDR3 sequence is 15 residues long. Germline-derived CDR1 and CDR2 are SGHTA and FQGNSA. The CDR3 bases are TGTGCCAGCAGCTTAGTTGCGGGAGGTAACTACGAGCAGTACTTC. This codes for CASSLVAGGNYEQYF.

The chain recombines TRBV6-1 with TRBJ2-7; possible D gene TRBD2, 6 bases. This CDR3 region has 14 residues. Germline CDR1 is MNHNS and CDR2 is SASEGT. V lost 7 bases and J lost 7, with 20 bases in between. CDR3 in DNA: TGTGCCAGCACCCCGAACGGTTTCGGAGGGGAGCAGTACTTC. Protein product: CASTPNGFGGEQYF.

This clonotype was observed a handful of times. The chain links TRBV20-1 to TRBJ1-1; D call uncertain. V lost 8 bases and J 0 bases, leaving 16 bases between the germline ends. Germline CDR1 is DFQATT and CDR2 is SNEGSKA (reference sequence). CDR3 length: 14 residues. Written as DNA, the CDR3 is TGCAGTTCCCGAAATGGCGTAATGAACACTGAAGCTTTCTTT. As protein: CSSRNGVMNTEAFF.

The chain combines TRBV2 with TRBJ2-5, with D possibly being TRBD2 (6 bases). The CDR3 extends over 14 amino acids. The germline V gene has CDR1 SNHLY and CDR2 FYNNEI. Trimming cost V 7 bases and J 5 bases, with 17 bases left between them. The CDR3 nucleotides read TGTGCCAGCATCGCGGGATCCTCCCAGGAGACCCAGTACTTC. It codes for CASIAGSSQETQYF.